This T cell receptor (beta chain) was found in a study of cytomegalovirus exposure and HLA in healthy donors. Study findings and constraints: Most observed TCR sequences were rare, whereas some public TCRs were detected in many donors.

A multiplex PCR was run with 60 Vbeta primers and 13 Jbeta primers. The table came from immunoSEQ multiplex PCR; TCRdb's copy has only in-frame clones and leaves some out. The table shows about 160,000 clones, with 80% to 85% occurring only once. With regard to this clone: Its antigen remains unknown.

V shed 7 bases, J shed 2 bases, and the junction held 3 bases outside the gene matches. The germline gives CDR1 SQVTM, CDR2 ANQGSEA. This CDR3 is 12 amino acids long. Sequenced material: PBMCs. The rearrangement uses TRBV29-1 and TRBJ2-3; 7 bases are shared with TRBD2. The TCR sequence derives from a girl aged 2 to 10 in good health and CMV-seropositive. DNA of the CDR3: TGCAGCGCAGGACTAGTCACAGATACGCAGTATTTT. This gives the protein CSAGLVTDTQYF.